The 6 T cell receptor beta chains presented below share a single source sample, sequenced in a study of T cells expressing NK-cell markers. Reanalyzing the 5' RACE reads, TCRdb keeps one entry per CDR3 protein, without DNA. The listing records 500,000 to 600,000 distinct CDR3 sequences. The sample taken for sequencing was blood T cells: a sorted CD56 or NKG2C T cell subset, CD4+ or CD8+ T cells, or bulk PBMC T cells (not recorded which). The source is a man between 18 and 35 years old in good health.

The chain links TRBV24-1 to TRBJ1-5; TCRdb lists TRBD1, though no DNA is available to test this call. CDR1 and CDR2 from the germline V gene are KGHDR and SFDVKD. This CDR3 has 16 amino acids. This chain's CDR3 is CATSEGKGGNYQPQHF.

The rearrangement joins TRBV5-1 to TRBJ2-1; TCRdb calls TRBD2, which cannot be checked without DNA. CDR1 is SGHRS and CDR2 is YFSETQ in the germline V gene. This CDR3 region has 17 residues. CDR3 region: CASSNTLEGGVYNEQFF. The full variable domain, with the rest looked up from reference TRBV5-1 and TRBJ2-1, is KAGVTQTPRYLIKTRGQQVTLSCSPISGHRSVSWYQQTPGQGLQFLFEYFSETQRNKGNFPGRFSGRQFSNSRSEMNVSTLELGDSALYLCASSNTLEGGVYNEQFFGPGTRLTVL.

V gene TRBV3-1 combines with J gene TRBJ2-7; TCRdb proposes TRBD1, but this gene call is untestable without DNA. CDR3 length equals 13 residues. Germline V gene sequence: CDR1 LGHDT, CDR2 YNNKEL (reference sequence). CDR3 amino acids: CASSPSPRGREYF.

The chain is built from TRBV19 and TRBJ1-5. Germline loops: CDR1 LNHDA, CDR2 SQIVND (reference sequence). The length of the CDR3 is 14 residues. The CDR3: CASSIGSDNQPQHF.

V is TRBV3-1 and J is TRBJ2-2; as DNA is missing, the TRBD1 call by TCRdb cannot be tested. There are 16 residues in the CDR3. The germline CDR1 and CDR2 sequences are LGHDT and YNNKEL (reference sequence). The CDR3 loop reads CASSQADRGLAGELFF.

V usage is TRBV5-5 and J usage is TRBJ1-2. Germline CDR1 reads SGHKS; CDR2 reads YYEKEE (reference sequence). This CDR3 is 12 amino acids long. CDR3 residues: CASSSSGTGYTF.